The clone carrying this TCR beta chain has ten or more counts. Its antigen is undetermined. The data were obtained in a study of post-analysis software for immune sequencing data. Study-wide points: Among 5 or 6 TRBV segments more frequent in patients than controls were TRBV5-6, TRBV5-1 and TRBV20-1.

V was cut by 2 bases and J by 0 bases, with 2 bases left in between. This CDR3 region has 13 residues. The V gene's germline CDR1 is SQVTM and CDR2 ANQGSEA. The authors incorporated unique molecular identifiers into the TCR beta cDNA libraries. Each CDR3 protein gets one entry after TCRdb re-called the PCR reads with MiXCR. The sample has around 200,000 distinct CDR3 sequences, 29% seen once. V and J are TRBV29-1 and TRBJ2-6; no clear D gene. The TCR was taken from a girl younger than 18 with multiple sclerosis. Sequencing used blood. The CDR3 spells CSVETSGANVLTF. The CDR3 DNA follows: TGCAGCGTTGAAACCTCTGGGGCCAACGTCCTGACTTTC.